The clone carrying this T cell receptor (beta chain) appeared once. Its antigen is still unknown. The sample comes from a study of T cell responses to AZD1222 COVID-19 vaccine. General study findings and limits: Spike regions recognized by vaccine-associated CD4 TCRs spanned the protein, led by 160-218 and 743-854. Breadth and depth of Spike-specific TCRs rose after two AZD1222 doses. In a largely white British group with more females than males, clonal diversity was possibly underestimated. Just five to seven people given AZD1222 tested seropositive at baseline.

Germline-derived CDR1 and CDR2 are LGHNA and YNFKEQ. Trimming left V 1 base short and J 6 bases short, with 13 bases between. The CDR3 sequence is 14 residues long. Profiled with immunoSEQ multiplex PCR; TCRdb holds only in-frame clones, not every one. The table records fewer than 85,000 clones, 75% to 90% of them present only once. The TCR sequence derives from an adult who received the AZD1222 COVID-19 vaccine. The V gene is TRBV4-2, the J gene TRBJ2-7, with D unclear. The source material was peripheral blood, sampled 28 days after the second AZD1222 dose. The chain's CDR3 is CASSQGLGGPEQYF. The DNA of the CDR3 is TGTGCCAGCAGCCAAGGGCTTGGTGGCCCCGAGCAGTACTTC.